This T cell receptor beta chain was identified in a study of Ad26.COV2.S vaccination and SARS-CoV-2 variants. Background on the study: Ad26.COV2.S, an intramuscular injection, was given once or twice 56 days apart.

As for treatment: approximately 18 received Ad26.COV2.S at low or high dose, single or two shots; about 5 received placebo; per-sample allocation not given. Day 63 following the first vaccine or placebo injection was when the samples were taken. The CDR3 contains 14 residues. V lost 1 base, J lost 10 bases, and 6 bases stayed unmatched. The germline gives CDR1 SGHTA, CDR2 FQGTGA. TCRdb keeps only in-frame clones here, not all; method: immunoSEQ multiplex PCR. The repertoire holds fewer than 800,000 clones, more than 80% seen once, with nearly 1.5% in the top ten. The rearrangement uses TRBV7-3 and TRBJ1-2; 10 bases match TRBD1. The material sequenced was peripheral blood, taken in a trial of Ad26.COV2.S vaccine versus placebo. This clonotype originated in a person aged 18-65 years who received the Ad26.COV2.S COVID-19 vaccine or a placebo. The CDR3 coding sequence is TGTGCCAGCAGCTTAATGGACGGGACAGGGGACTACACCTTC. This codes for CASSLMDGTGDYTF.